The rows below give T cell receptor beta chains drawn from one sample of a study of blood T cells in healthy people across ages. TCRdb re-derived calls from the 5' RACE reads in MiXCR, one entry per CDR3 protein. Here the sample spans 600,000 to 850,000 distinct CDR3 sequences, approximately 25% being singletons. These same data were also listed under a study on T cells of mothers and their children.

The sequenced sample consisted of blood. These TCRs come from a boy younger than 18 in good health. CDR3s leave out the opening cysteine and the closing phenylalanine or tryptophan. Each record gives: J gene, CDR3 length, V gene, CDR3 protein.

TRBJ2-5 10 TRBV9 TSSSNTETQY
TRBJ2-3 10 TRBV12-3/TRBV12-4 ASNGGTDTQY
TRBJ2-5 14 TRBV5-4 ASSSGGQGASETQY
TRBJ2-3 12 TRBV4-3 ASSQVASTDTQY
TRBJ1-3 13 TRBV19 ASSPPGTGEDTIY
- 9 TRBV25-1 ASSEYGRQF
- 16 TRBV5-1 ASSLASGGASTYNEQF
TRBJ2-6 12 TRBV7-2 ASSLVPGANVLT
TRBJ1-4 12 TRBV9 ASSADRGHEKLV
TRBJ1-1 13 TRBV12-3/TRBV12-4 ASSGPGGGRSEAF
TRBJ1-2 11 TRBV3-1 ASIAPGGFGYT
- 14 TRBV7-9 ASKGTGGNTTNEQF
TRBJ1-1 12 TRBV9 ASSPGGWDTEAF
TRBJ2-7 14 TRBV7-8 ASSLGYSLNSYEQY
TRBJ2-5 12 TRBV2 ASRGHLGKETQY
TRBJ1-5 13 TRBV12-3/TRBV12-4 ASSPTGRRNQPQH
TRBJ2-1 15 TRBV9 ASSAKSTGGSYNEQF